This entry lists 12 T cell receptor beta chains sequenced from one sample in a study of beta chain features in type 1 diabetes. Study results and caveats: There was a moderate but significant shortening of TCRB CDR3s in all four CD4+ subsets of Type 1 diabetes patients.

No antigens are known for them. Of the isolated RNA, all was reverse transcribed, and so the sequenced material was expressed TCRB transcripts. Method: immunoSEQ multiplex PCR; TCRdb's copy keeps in-frame clones and lacks some. Of around 650,000 clones listed, roughly 12% are singletons. Material: naive CD4+ T cells from blood. The receptor set was obtained from a man under 40 with type 1 diabetes.

This clone was found a few times. V and J are TRBV9 and TRBJ2-7; D may correspond to TRBD1 or TRBD2 (5 bases each). CDR1 is SGDLS and CDR2 is YYNGEE in the germline V gene. Deletions cut 4 bases from V and 6 bases from J, with 17 bases between. The CDR3 is 14 residues long. In DNA form, the CDR3 reads TGTGCCAGCAGCTCTGACAGAGGGATGGCCGAGCAGTACTTC. It translates to CASSSDRGMAEQYF.

This clone was picked up a small number of times. In the same sample, other DNA sequences code for this CDR3. The chain is built from TRBV29-1 and TRBJ1-6; weak D call: TRBD1 (6 bases). Trimming shortened V by 5 bases and J by 4 bases, and 9 bases separated the two germline ends. CDR1 is SQVTM and CDR2 is ANQGSEA in the germline V gene. This CDR3 is built from 13 residues. In DNA, the CDR3 is TGCAGCGTTCAACAGGGATATAATTCACCCCTCCACTTT. Its translation is CSVQQGYNSPLHF.

This clone was detected a few times. The V and J genes are TRBV28 and TRBJ1-2, with D tentatively TRBD1 (5 bases). CDR3 size: 13 residues. Per the germline V gene, CDR1 is MDHEN and CDR2 is SYDVKM. With 8 bases removed from V and 4 bases from J, the gap between germline ends came to 14 bases. Here the CDR3 DNA reads TGTGCCAGCCGTTATTCGGGGGGCTATGGCTACACCTTC. Amino acids: CASRYSGGYGYTF.

This clone was seen only a few times. This chain connects TRBV20-1 to TRBJ2-5; tentatively, D is TRBD1 (6 bases). The CDR3 consists of 11 residues. The germline gives CDR1 DFQATT, CDR2 SNEGSKA (reference sequence). V lost 0 bases, J lost 14 bases, and 13 bases lay in between. This chain's CDR3 is CSARDRGQSYF. CDR3 nucleotides: TGCAGTGCTAGAGATAGAGGACAGAGTTACTTC.

The V gene is TRBV30, the J gene TRBJ2-2; tentative D call: TRBD2 (7 bases). Trimming shortened V by 3 bases and J by 6 bases, and 17 bases separated the two germline ends. Germline lookup yields CDR1 GTSNPN and CDR2 SVGIG (reference sequence). The CDR3 spans 15 residues. The CDR3 region has the DNA TGTGCCTGGAGAGGCGGGGGCGCTAACGCCGGGGAGCTGTTTTTT. Its translation: CAWRGGGANAGELFF.

A few counts support this clone. The chain recombines TRBV10-3 with TRBJ2-3, with TRBD2 identical over 10 bases. Germline V gene sequence: CDR1 ENHRY, CDR2 SYGVKD. This CDR3 contains 16 residues. V shed 2 bases and J 5 bases; nucleotides not matched to a gene: 7. The DNA of the CDR3 is TGTGCCATCAGTGAGCCCAGCGGGGGGGCTGGAGATACGCAGTATTTT. It translates to CAISEPSGGAGDTQYF.

This chain uses TRBV9 with TRBJ1-3; D is unresolved. Germline V gene sequence: CDR1 SGDLS, CDR2 YYNGEE. The V end was cut by 4 bases, the J end by 0 bases, with 11 bases between. CDR3 length: 15 residues. CDR3 protein: CASSPGGFSGNTIYF. CDR3 sequence (DNA): TGTGCCAGCAGCCCGGGAGGATTCTCTGGAAACACCATATATTTT.

The V and J genes are TRBV7-2 and TRBJ1-6; tentative D call: TRBD1 (5 bases). Germline CDR1 reads SGHTA; CDR2 reads FQGNSA. The V and J ends lost 1 base and 7 bases respectively, with 14 bases between them. This CDR3 is 16 amino acids long. CDR3 region: CASSLDAARANSPLHF. CDR3 DNA: TGTGCCAGCAGCTTAGATGCTGCCAGGGCGAATTCACCCCTCCACTTT. The variable domain in full, with the rest retrieved from reference TRBV7-2 and TRBJ1-6, is GAGVSQSPSNKVTEKGKDVELRCDPISGHTALYWYRQSLGQGLEFLIYFQGNSAPDKSGLPSDRFSAERTGGSVSTLTIQRTQQEDSAVYLCASSLDAARANSPLHFGNGTRLTVT.

This clone was picked up a small number of times. The gene calls are TRBV28 and TRBJ2-3; 14 nucleotides agree with TRBD2. Germline CDR1 and CDR2: MDHEN and SYDVKM. V shed 7 bases and J 8 bases; nucleotides not matched to a gene: 11. The CDR3 spans 16 residues. The CDR3 coding sequence is TGTGCCAGCACCAATCCAGGACTAGCGGGGGGCATTACGCAGTATTTT. Protein sequence: CASTNPGLAGGITQYF.

This clone was recorded a few times. This rearrangement joins TRBV21-1 to TRBJ1-1. TRBV21-1 is noted as a pseudogene. CDR3 length equals 17 residues. The CDR3 DNA reads TGTGCCAGCATCCGAGAAGGCAGTGCTCCTTTGAACACTGAAGCTTTCTTT. Amino acids: CASIREGSAPLNTEAFF.

The genes are TRBV29-1 and TRBJ2-7; 7 bases are shared with TRBD1. This CDR3 spans 13 amino acids. V gave up 7 bases and J gave up 3 bases; unmatched junction bases: 9. The germline CDR1 and CDR2 sequences are SQVTM and ANQGSEA. CDR3 coding DNA: TGCAGCGCTAGGGGGCCTGCGGGCTACGAGCAGTACTTC. Protein product: CSARGPAGYEQYF.

This clone was counted between two and nine times. For the CDR3, the DNA is TGTGCCAGCAGTCTTGACAGCAACTATGGCTACACCTTC. It translates to CASSLDSNYGYTF. The J gene is TRBJ1-2, the V gene TRBV5-6; tentative D call: TRBD1 (5 bases). The CDR3 consists of 13 residues. Germline values: CDR1 SGHDT, CDR2 YYEEEE. Trimming took 5 bases from V and 2 from J, leaving 10 bases between them.